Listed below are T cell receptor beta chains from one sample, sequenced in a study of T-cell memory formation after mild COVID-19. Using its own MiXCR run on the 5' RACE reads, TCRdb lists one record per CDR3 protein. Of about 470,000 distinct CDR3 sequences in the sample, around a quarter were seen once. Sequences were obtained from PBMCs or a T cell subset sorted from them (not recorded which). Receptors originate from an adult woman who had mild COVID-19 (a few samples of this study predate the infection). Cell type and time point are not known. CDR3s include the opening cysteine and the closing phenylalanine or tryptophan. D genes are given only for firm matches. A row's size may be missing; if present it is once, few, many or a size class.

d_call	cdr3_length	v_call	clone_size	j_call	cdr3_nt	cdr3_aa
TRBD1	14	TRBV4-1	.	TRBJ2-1	TGCGCCAGCAGCCGGGACAGGTCTGGTAGGGAGCAGTTCTTC	CASSRDRSGREQFF
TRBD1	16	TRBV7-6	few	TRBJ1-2	TGTGCCAGCAGCTCAACAGGGGGCGCCGGGAACTATGGCTACACCTTC	CASSSTGGAGNYGYTF
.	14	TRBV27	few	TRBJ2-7	TGTGCCAGCAGTTTATCGGGCAGGGAGTACGAGCAGTACTTC	CASSLSGREYEQYF
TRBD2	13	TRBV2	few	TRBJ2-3	TGTGCCAGCGGGGGGGGTCTGACAGATACGCAGTATTTT	CASGGGLTDTQYF
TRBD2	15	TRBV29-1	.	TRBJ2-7	TGCAGCGTCCCTGGGACTAGCGGGAGTCCCTACGAGCAGTACTTC	CSVPGTSGSPYEQYF
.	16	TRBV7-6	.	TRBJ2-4	TGTGCCAGCAGCCCCGCCTATAGGGAGTACAAAAACATTCAGTACTTC	CASSPAYREYKNIQYF
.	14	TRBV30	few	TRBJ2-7	TGTGCCTGGAGATCGGGGCGCGGCTACTACGAGCAGTACTTC	CAWRSGRGYYEQYF
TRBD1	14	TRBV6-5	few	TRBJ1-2	TGTGCCAGCAGTTACTCGACAGGGGATTATGGCTACACCTTC	CASSYSTGDYGYTF
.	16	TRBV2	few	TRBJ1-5	TGTGCCAGCAGTGTGGCAGCCCTCTATAGCAATCAGCCCCAGCATTTT	CASSVAALYSNQPQHF
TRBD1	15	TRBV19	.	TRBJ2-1	TGTGCCAGTAGACATGACAGGGGAGTCTACAATGAGCAGTTCTTC	CASRHDRGVYNEQFF
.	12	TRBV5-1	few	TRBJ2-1	TGCGCCAGCAGCTTGGAAGCGACTGAGCAGTTCTTC	CASSLEATEQFF
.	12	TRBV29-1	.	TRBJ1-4	TGCAGCGCGAGAGGGGGAGATGAAAAACTGTTTTTT	CSARGGDEKLFF
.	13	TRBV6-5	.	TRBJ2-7	TGTGCCAGCAGTGTTCGGGCCTCCTACGAGCAGTACTTC	CASSVRASYEQYF
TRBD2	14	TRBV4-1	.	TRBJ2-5	TGCGCCAGCAGCACCCGGGACTATGAAGAGACCCAGTACTTC	CASSTRDYEETQYF
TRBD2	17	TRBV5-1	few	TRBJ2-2	TGCGCCAGCAGCGCACCCGGGACTAGCGGGAACACCGGGGAGCTGTTTTTT	CASSAPGTSGNTGELFF
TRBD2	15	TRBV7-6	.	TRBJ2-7	TGTGCCAGCAGCTTTGGCGGGAGAAGCTCCTACGAGCAGTACTTC	CASSFGGRSSYEQYF
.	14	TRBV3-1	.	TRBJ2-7	TGTGCCAGCAGCCTTAGCGGACCTACCTACGAGCAGTACTTC	CASSLSGPTYEQYF
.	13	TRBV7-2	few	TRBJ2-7	TGTGCCAGCAGCGAAGGGCCCTCCTACGAGCAGTACTTC	CASSEGPSYEQYF
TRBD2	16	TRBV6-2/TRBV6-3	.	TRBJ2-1	TGTGCCAGCAGTTACTCGAGGACTAGCCGTTACAATGAGCAGTTCTTC	CASSYSRTSRYNEQFF
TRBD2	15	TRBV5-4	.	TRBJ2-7	TGTGCCAGCAGCCGACTAGCGGGAGAGCGGGGCGAGCAGTACTTC	CASSRLAGERGEQYF
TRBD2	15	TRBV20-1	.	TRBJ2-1	TGCAGTGCACGACTAGCGGGAGGTTGGACGAATGAGCAGTTCTTC	CSARLAGGWTNEQFF
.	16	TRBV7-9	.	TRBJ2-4	TGTGCCAGCAGCAGCGGGATGGGGGGCCCTTTGGACATTCAGTACTTC	CASSSGMGGPLDIQYF
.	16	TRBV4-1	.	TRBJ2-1	TGCGCCAGCAGCCAACAGGCCCACGGTTTGTACAATGAGCAGTTCTTC	CASSQQAHGLYNEQFF
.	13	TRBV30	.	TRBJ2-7	TGTGCCTGGAGTACCACCTACTCCTACGAGCAGTACTTC	CAWSTTYSYEQYF
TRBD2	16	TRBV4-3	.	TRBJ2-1	TGCGCCAGCAGCCAAGCTAGCGGGATAAGGGGCAATGAGCAGTTCTTC	CASSQASGIRGNEQFF
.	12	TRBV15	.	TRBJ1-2	TGTGCCACCAGCAGGGACAGTTTTGGCTACACCTTC	CATSRDSFGYTF
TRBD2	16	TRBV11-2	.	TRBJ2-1	TGTGCCAGCAGCTTAGAATGGGCGGGGGGGCCGCATGAGCAGTTCTTC	CASSLEWAGGPHEQFF
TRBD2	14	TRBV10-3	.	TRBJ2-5	TGTGCCATCAGTGTAGAGCGGGAAGAAGAGGCCCAGTACTTC	CAISVEREEEAQYF
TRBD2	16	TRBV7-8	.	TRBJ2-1	TGTGCCAGCAGCCACCAGACTAGCGGGGGGGCCAATGAGCAGTTCTTC	CASSHQTSGGANEQFF
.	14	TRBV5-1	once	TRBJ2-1	TGCGCCAGCAGCTTGGGACACGAGTACAATGAGCAGTTCTTC	CASSLGHEYNEQFF
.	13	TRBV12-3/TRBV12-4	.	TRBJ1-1	TGTGCCAGCAGATTTCGTGAGAACACTGAAGCTTTCTTT	CASRFRENTEAFF
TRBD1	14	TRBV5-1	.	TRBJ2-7	TGCGCCAGCACCCCGGGACAGGGAATCGACGAGCAGTACTTC	CASTPGQGIDEQYF
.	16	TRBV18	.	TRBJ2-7	TGTGCCAGCTCACCAGGTTCGGGGGTTTACTTGTACGAGCAGTACTTC	CASSPGSGVYLYEQYF
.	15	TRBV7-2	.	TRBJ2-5	TGTGCCAGCAGCTCATTCGGAGGGAACCAAGAGACCCAGTACTTC	CASSSFGGNQETQYF
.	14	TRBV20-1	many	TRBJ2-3	TGCAGTGCCCGCCACCAGTGGTTGACAGATACGCAGTATTTT	CSARHQWLTDTQYF
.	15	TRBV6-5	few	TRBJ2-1	TGTGCCAGCAGCGTATCCAAGGGCTCCTACAATGAGCAGTTCTTC	CASSVSKGSYNEQFF
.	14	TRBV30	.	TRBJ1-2	TGTGCCTGGAGCCCATTGGGCACAGGGCTTGGCTACACCTTC	CAWSPLGTGLGYTF
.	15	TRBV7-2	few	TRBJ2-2	TGTGCCAGCAGGACGTTGACAACTCACACCGGGGAGCTGTTTTTT	CASRTLTTHTGELFF
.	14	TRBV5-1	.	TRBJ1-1	TGCGCCAGCAGCTTGGGAGATCTGAACACTGAAGCTTTCTTT	CASSLGDLNTEAFF
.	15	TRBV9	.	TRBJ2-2	TGTGCCAGCAGCGTAGGAATTACTTCCACCGGGGAGCTGTTTTTT	CASSVGITSTGELFF
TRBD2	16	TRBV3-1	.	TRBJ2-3	TGTGCCAGCAGCCAAGGAGGAAGCGGGGCCGGATATACGCAGTATTTT	CASSQGGSGAGYTQYF
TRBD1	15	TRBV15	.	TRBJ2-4	TGTGCCACCAGAGACACCAGGGGGCCGGGAAACATTCAGTACTTC	CATRDTRGPGNIQYF
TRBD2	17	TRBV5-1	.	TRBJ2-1	TGCGCCAGCAGCTCGGGACTAGCGGCTAACTCCTACAATGAGCAGTTCTTC	CASSSGLAANSYNEQFF
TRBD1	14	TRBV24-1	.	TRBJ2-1	TGTGCCACTCGACAGGGTCGAACTTTTAATGAGCAGTTCTTC	CATRQGRTFNEQFF
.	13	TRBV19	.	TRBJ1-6	TGTGCCAGTAGTGACGACAGACTTTCACCCCTCCACTTT	CASSDDRLSPLHF
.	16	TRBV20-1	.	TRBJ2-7	TGCAGTGCTAGACACCCTAATGGGGCTAGCTCCTACGAGCAGTACTTC	CSARHPNGASSYEQYF
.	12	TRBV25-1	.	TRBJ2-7	TGTGCCAGCAGTGATGCGGCATACGAGCAGTACTTC	CASSDAAYEQYF
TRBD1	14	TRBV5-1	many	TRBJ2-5	TGCGCCAGCAGCTTGGAAACAGGGGGAGAGACCCAGTACTTC	CASSLETGGETQYF
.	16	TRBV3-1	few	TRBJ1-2	TGTGCCAGCAGCCAATCCTTCGGGGTACAGCCCTATGGCTACACCTTC	CASSQSFGVQPYGYTF
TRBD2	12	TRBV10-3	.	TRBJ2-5	TGTGCCGGGGGGGTGAGACAAGAGACCCAGTACTTC	CAGGVRQETQYF
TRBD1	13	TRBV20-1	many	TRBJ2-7	TGCAGTGCTTCGGGACAGGGGTTCCACGAGCAGTACTTC	CSASGQGFHEQYF
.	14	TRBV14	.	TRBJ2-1	TGTGCCAGCAGCCACCTCTTGGGTTACAATGAGCAGTTCTTC	CASSHLLGYNEQFF
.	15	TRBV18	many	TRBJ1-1	TGTGCCAGCTCACCACGGGACGGACTTAACACTGAAGCTTTCTTT	CASSPRDGLNTEAFF
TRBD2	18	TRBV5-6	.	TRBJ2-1	TGTGCCAGCAGCCCGCTGACTAGCGGGGGGGCCTCCAGGAATGAGCAGTTCTTC	CASSPLTSGGASRNEQFF